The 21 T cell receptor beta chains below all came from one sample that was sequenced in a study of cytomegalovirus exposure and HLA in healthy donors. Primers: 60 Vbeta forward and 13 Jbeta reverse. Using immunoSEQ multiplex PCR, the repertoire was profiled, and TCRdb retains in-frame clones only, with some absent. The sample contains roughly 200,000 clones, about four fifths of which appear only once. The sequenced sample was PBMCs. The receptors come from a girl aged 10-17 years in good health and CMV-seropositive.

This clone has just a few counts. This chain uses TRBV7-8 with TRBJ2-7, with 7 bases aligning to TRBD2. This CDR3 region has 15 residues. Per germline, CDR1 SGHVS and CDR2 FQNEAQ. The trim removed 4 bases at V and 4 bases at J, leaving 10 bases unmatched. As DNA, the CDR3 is TGTGCCAGCAGCTACCCGGGCGCTAGCGGTTACGAGCAGTACTTC. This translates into CASSYPGASGYEQYF. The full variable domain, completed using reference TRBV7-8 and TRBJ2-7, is GAGVSQSPRYKVAKRGQDVALRCDPISGHVSLFWYQQALGQGPEFLTYFQNEAQLDKSGLPSDRFFAERPEGSVSTLKIQRTQQEDSAVYLCASSYPGASGYEQYFGPGTRLTVT.

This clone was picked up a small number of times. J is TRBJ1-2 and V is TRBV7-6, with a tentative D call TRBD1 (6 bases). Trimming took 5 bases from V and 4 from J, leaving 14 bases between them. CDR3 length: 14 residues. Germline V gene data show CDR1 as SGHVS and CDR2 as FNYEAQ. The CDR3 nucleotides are TGTGCCAGCAGCGATCGACAGGACGGCTATGGCTACACCTTC. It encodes CASSDRQDGYGYTF. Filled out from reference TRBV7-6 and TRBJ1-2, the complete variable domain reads GAGVSQSPRYKVTKRGQDVALRCDPISGHVSLYWYRQALGQGPEFLTYFNYEAQQDKSGLPNDRFSAERPEGSISTLTIQRTEQRDSAMYRCASSDRQDGYGYTFGSGTRLTVV.

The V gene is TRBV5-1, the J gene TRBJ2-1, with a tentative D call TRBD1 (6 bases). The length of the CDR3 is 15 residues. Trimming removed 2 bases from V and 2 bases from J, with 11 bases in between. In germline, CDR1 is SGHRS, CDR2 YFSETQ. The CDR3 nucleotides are TGCGCCAGCAGCTTCCGGGACACGACCTACAATGAGCAGTTCTTC. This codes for CASSFRDTTYNEQFF. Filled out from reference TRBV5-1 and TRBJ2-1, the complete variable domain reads KAGVTQTPRYLIKTRGQQVTLSCSPISGHRSVSWYQQTPGQGLQFLFEYFSETQRNKGNFPGRFSGRQFSNSRSEMNVSTLELGDSALYLCASSFRDTTYNEQFFGPGTRLTVL.

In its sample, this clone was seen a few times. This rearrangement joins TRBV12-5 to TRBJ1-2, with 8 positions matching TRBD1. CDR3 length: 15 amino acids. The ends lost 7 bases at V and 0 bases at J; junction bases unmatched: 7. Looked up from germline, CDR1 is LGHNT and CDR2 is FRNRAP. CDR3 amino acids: CASATDRGANYGYTF. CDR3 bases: TGTGCTAGTGCCACTGACAGGGGAGCTAACTATGGCTACACCTTC.

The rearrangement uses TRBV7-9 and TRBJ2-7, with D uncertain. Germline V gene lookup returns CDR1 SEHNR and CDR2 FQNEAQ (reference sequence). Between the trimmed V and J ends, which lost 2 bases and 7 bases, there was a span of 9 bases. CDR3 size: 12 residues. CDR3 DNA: TGTGCCAGCAGCTTAACCACGAGGGAGCAGTACTTC. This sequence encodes CASSLTTREQYF. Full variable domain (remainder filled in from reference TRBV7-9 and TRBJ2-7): DTGVSQNPRHKITKRGQNVTFRCDPISEHNRLYWYRQTLGQGPEFLTYFQNEAQLEKSRLLSDRFSAERPKGSFSTLEIQRTEQGDSAMYLCASSLTTREQYFGPGTRLTVT.

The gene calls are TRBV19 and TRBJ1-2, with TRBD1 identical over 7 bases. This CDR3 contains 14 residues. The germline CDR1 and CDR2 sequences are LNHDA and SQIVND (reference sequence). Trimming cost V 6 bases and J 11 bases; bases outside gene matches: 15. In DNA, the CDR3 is TGTGCCAGTAGCACCAAGACCACGGGACAGCGATACACCTTC. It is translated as CASSTKTTGQRYTF.

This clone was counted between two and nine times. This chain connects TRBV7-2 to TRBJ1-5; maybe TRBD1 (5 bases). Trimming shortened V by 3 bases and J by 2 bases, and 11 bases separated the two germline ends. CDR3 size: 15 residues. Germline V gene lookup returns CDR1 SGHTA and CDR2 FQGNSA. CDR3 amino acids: CASSFTGTGNQPQHF. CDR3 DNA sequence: TGTGCCAGCAGCTTTACAGGTACCGGCAATCAGCCCCAGCATTTT.

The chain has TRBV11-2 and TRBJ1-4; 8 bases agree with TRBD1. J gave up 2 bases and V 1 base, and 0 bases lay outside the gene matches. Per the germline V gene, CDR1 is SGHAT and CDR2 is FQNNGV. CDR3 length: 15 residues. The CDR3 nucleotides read TGTGCCAGCAGCTTAGGGGACAGGACTAATGAAAAACTGTTTTTT. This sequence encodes CASSLGDRTNEKLFF.

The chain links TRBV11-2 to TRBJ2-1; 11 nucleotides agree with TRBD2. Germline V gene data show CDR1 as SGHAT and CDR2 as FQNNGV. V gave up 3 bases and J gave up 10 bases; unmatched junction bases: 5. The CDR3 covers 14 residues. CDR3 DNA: TGTGCCAGCAGCTTTACTAGCGGGGGCCAGGAGCAGTTCTTC. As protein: CASSFTSGGQEQFF.

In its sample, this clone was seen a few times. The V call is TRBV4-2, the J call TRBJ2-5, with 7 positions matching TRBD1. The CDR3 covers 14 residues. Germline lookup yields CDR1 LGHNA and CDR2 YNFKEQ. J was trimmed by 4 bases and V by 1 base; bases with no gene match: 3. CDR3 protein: CASSQGDSRETQYF. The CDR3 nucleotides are TGTGCCAGCAGCCAAGGGGACAGCCGAGAGACCCAGTACTTC.

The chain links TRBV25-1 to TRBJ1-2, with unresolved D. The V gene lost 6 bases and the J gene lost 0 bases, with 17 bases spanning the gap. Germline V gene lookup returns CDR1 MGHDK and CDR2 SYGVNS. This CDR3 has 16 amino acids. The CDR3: CASSPPRGGPNYGYTF. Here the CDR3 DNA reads TGTGCCAGCAGCCCCCCTCGGGGAGGGCCTAACTATGGCTACACCTTC.

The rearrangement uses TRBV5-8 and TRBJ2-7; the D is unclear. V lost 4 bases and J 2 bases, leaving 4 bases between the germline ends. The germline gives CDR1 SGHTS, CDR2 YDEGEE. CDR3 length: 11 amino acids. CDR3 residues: CASSAAYEQYF. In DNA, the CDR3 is TGTGCCAGCAGCGCGGCCTACGAGCAGTACTTC.

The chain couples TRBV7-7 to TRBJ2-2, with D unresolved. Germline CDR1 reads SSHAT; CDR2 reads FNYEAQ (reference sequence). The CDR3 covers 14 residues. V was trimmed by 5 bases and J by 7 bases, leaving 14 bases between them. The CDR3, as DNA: TGTGCCAGCAGCCTCTCCCGCCACGGCGGGGAGCTGTTTTTT. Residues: CASSLSRHGGELFF. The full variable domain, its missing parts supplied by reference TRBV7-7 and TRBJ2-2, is GAGVSQSPRYKVTKRGQDVTLRCDPISSHATLYWYQQALGQGPEFLTYFNYEAQPDKSGLPSDRFSAERPEGSISTLTIQRTEQRDSAMYRCASSLSRHGGELFFGEGSRLTVL.

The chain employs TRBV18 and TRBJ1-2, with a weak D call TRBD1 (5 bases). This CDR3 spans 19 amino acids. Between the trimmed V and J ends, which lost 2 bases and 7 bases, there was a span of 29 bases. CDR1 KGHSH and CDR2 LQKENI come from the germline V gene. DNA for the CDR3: TGTGCCAGCTCACCATCCGACGGGGGGGGAAAGGCATCAAGTAGTGGCTACACCTTC. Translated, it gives CASSPSDGGGKASSSGYTF. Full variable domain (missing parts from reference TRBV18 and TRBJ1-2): NAGVMQNPRHLVRRRGQEARLRCSPMKGHSHVYWYRQLPEEGLKFMVYLQKENIIDESGMPKERFSAEFPKEGPSILRIQQVVRGDSAAYFCASSPSDGGGKASSSGYTFGSGTRLTVV.

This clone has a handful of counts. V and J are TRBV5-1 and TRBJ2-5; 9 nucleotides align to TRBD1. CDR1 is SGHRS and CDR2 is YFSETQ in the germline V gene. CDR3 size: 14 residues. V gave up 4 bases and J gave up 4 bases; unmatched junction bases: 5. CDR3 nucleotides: TGCGCCAGCAGCCCTGGACAGGGGCGAGAGACCCAGTACTTC. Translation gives CASSPGQGRETQYF.

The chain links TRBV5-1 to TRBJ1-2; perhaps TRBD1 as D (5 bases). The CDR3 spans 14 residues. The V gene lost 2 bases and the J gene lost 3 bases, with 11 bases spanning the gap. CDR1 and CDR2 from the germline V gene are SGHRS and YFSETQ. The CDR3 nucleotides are TGCGCCAGCAGCTTAAGGGGCTTGGACTATGGCTACACCTTC. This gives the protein CASSLRGLDYGYTF.

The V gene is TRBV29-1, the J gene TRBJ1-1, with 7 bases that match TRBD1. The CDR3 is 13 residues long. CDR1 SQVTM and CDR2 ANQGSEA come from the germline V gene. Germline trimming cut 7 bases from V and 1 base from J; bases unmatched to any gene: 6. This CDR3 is CSGIGTANTEAFF. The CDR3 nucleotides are TGCAGCGGCATAGGGACAGCGAACACTGAAGCTTTCTTT.

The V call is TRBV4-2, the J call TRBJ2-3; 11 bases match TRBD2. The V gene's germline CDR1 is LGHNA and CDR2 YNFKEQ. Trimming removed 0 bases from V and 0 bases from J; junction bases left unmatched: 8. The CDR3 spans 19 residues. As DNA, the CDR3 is TGTGCCAGCAGCCAAGATTGGCTAGCGGGGGGTACTAGCACAGATACGCAGTATTTT. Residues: CASSQDWLAGGTSTDTQYF.

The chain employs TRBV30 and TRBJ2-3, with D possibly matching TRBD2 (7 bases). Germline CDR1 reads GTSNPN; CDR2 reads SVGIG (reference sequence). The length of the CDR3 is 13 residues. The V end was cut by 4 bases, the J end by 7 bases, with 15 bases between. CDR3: CAWTWGGGNTQYF. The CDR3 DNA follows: TGTGCCTGGACGTGGGGGGGCGGGAATACGCAGTATTTT.

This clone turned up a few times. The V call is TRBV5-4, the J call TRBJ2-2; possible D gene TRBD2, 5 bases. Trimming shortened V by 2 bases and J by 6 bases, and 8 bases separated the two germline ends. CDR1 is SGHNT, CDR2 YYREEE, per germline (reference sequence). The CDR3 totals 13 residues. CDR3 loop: CASSLEGSGELFF. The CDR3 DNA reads TGTGCCAGCAGCTTAGAGGGTTCCGGGGAGCTGTTTTTT.

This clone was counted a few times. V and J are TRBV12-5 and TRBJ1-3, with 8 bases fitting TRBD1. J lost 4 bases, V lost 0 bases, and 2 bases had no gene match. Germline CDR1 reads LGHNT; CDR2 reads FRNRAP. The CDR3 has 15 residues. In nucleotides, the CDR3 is TGTGCTAGTGGTTTGGTGTGGGACAGGGGAAACACCATATATTTT. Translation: CASGLVWDRGNTIYF.